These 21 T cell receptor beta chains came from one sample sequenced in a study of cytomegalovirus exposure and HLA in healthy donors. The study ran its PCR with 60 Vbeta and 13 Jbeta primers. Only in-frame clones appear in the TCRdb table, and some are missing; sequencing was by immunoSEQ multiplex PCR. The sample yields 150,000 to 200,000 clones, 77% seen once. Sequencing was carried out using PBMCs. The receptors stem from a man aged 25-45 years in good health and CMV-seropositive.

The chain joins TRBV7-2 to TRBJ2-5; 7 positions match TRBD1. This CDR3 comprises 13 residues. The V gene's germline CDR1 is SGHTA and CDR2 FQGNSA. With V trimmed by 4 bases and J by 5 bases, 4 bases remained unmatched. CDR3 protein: CASSWTQGETQYF. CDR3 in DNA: TGTGCCAGCAGCTGGACACAGGGGGAGACCCAGTACTTC.

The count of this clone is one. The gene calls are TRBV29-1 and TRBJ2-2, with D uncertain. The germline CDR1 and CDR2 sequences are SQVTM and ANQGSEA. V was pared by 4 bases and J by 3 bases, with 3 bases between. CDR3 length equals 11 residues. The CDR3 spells CSVVYTGELFF. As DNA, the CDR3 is TGCAGCGTTGTATACACCGGGGAGCTGTTTTTT.

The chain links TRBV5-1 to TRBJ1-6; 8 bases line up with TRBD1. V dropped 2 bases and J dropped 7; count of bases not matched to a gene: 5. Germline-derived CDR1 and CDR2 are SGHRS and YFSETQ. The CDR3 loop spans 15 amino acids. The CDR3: CASSFGTGTNSPLHF. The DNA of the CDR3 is TGCGCCAGCAGCTTCGGGACAGGTACGAATTCACCCCTCCACTTT.

CDR3 bases: TGTGCCAGCAGCCGTACTAGCACTAGCACAGATACGCAGTATTTT. It translates to CASSRTSTSTDTQYF. The chain links TRBV9 to TRBJ2-3, with D possibly TRBD2 on 6 matching bases. CDR3 size: 15 residues. The V gene's germline CDR1 is SGDLS and CDR2 YYNGEE. Deletions cut 4 bases from V and 0 bases from J, with 12 bases between. The variable domain in full, with the rest retrieved from reference TRBV9 and TRBJ2-3, is DSGVTQTPKHLITATGQRVTLRCSPRSGDLSVYWYQQSLDQGLQFLIQYYNGEERAKGNILERFSAQQFPDLHSELNLSSLELGDSALYFCASSRTSTSTDTQYFGPGTRLTVL.

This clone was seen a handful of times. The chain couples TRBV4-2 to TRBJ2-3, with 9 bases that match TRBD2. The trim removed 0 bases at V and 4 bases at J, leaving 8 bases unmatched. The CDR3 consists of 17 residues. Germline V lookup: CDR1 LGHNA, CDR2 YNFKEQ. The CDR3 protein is CASSQDLAGGPSDTQYF. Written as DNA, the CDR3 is TGTGCCAGCAGCCAAGATCTTGCGGGGGGGCCGTCAGATACGCAGTATTTT.

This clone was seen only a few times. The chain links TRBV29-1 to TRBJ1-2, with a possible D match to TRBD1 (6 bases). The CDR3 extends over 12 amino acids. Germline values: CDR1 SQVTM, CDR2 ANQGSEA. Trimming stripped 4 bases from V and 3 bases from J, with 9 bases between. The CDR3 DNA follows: TGCAGCGTTGCGGACAGCCACTATGGCTACACCTTC. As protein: CSVADSHYGYTF.

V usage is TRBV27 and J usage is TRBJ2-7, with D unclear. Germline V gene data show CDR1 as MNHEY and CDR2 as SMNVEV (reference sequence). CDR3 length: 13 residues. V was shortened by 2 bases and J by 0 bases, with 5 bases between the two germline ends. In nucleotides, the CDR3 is TGTGCCAGCAGTTTACAAGCCTCCTACGAGCAGTACTTC. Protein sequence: CASSLQASYEQYF.

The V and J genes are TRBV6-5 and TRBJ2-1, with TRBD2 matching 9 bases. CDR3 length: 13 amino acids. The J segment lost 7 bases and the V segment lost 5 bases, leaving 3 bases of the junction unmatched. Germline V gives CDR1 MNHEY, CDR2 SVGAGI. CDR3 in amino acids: CASSIAGVNEQFF. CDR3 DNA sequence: TGTGCCAGCAGTATAGCGGGGGTAAATGAGCAGTTCTTC.

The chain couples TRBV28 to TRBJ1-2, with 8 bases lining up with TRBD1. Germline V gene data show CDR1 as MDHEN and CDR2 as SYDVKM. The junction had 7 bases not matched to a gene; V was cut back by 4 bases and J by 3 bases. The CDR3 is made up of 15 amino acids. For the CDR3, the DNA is TGTGCCAGCAGTTCCTCAGGGGGCTGGGACTATGGCTACACCTTC. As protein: CASSSSGGWDYGYTF.

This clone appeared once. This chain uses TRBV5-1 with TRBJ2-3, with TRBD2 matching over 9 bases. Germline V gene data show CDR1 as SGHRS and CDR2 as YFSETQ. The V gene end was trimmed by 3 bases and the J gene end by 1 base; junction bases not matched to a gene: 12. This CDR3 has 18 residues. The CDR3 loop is CASSYRPFVAGGTDTQYF. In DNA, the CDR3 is TGCGCCAGCAGCTACCGGCCTTTTGTAGCGGGGGGCACAGATACGCAGTATTTT.

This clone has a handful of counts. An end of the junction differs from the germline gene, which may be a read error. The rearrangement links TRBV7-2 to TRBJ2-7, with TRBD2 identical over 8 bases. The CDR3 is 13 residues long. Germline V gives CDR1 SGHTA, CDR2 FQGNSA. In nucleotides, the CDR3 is TGTGCCAGCAGCTCCCTAGCGGGCGACCCTTTTTCCTTC. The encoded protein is CASSSLAGDPFSF. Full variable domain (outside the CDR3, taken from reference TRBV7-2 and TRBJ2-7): GAGVSQSPSNKVTEKGKDVELRCDPISGHTALYWYRQSLGQGLEFLIYFQGNSAPDKSGLPSDRFSAERTGGSVSTLTIQRTQQEDSAVYLCASSSLAGDPFSFGPGTRLTVT.

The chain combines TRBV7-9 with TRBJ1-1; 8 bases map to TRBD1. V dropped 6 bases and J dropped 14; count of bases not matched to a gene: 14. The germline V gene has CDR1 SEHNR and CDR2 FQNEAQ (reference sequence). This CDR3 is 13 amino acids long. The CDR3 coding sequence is TGTGCCAGCAGTTTCGGACAGGGCGATAATTGGTTCTTT. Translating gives CASSFGQGDNWFF.

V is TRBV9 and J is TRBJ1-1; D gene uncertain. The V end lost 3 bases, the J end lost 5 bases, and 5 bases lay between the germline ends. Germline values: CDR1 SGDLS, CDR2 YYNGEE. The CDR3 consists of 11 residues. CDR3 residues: CASSGGTEAFF. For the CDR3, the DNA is TGTGCCAGCAGCGGAGGAACTGAAGCTTTCTTT.

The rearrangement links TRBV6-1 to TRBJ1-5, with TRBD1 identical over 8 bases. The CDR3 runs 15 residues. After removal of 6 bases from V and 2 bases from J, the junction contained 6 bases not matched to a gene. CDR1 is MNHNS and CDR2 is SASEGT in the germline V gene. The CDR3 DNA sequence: TGTGCCAGCAGCGCGGACAGGGCGGGCAATCAGCCCCAGCATTTT. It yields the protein CASSADRAGNQPQHF.

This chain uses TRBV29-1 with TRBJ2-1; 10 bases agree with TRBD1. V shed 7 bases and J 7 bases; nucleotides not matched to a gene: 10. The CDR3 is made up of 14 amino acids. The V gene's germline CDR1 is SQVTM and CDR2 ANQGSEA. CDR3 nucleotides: TGCAGCGCGCGGGGGACAGGGGATCGGAATGAGCAGTTCTTC. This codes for CSARGTGDRNEQFF.

This CDR3 is CASSFRPGQGSHTGELFF. Here the CDR3 DNA reads TGTGCCAGCAGTTTCCGCCCGGGACAGGGGTCACACACCGGGGAGCTGTTTTTT. This sequence joins TRBV2 and TRBJ2-2, with TRBD1 matching 10 bases. This CDR3 comprises 18 residues. The junction had 12 bases not matched to a gene; V was cut back by 5 bases and J by 3 bases. CDR1 is SNHLY and CDR2 is FYNNEI in the germline V gene.

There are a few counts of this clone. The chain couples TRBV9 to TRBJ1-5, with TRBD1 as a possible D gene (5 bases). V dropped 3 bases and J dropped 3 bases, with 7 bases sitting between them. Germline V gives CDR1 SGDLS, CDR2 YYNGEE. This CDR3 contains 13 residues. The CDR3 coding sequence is TGTGCCAGCAGCGAACAGGACAATCAGCCCCAGCATTTT. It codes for CASSEQDNQPQHF. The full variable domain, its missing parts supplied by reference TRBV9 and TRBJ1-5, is DSGVTQTPKHLITATGQRVTLRCSPRSGDLSVYWYQQSLDQGLQFLIQYYNGEERAKGNILERFSAQQFPDLHSELNLSSLELGDSALYFCASSEQDNQPQHFGDGTRLSIL.

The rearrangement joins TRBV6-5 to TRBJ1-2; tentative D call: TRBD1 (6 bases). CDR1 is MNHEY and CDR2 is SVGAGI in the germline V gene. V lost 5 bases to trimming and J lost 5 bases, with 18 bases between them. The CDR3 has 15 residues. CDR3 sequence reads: CASSPRFSGDYGYTF. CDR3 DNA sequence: TGTGCCAGCAGTCCCCGTTTTTCAGGGGATTATGGCTACACCTTC.

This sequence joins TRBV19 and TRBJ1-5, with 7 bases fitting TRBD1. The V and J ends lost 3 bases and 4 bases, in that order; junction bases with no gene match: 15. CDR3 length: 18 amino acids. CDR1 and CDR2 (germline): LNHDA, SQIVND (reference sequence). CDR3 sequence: CASSIPSGGRGWNQPQHF. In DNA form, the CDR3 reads TGTGCCAGTAGTATCCCCTCTGGGGGCAGGGGGTGGAATCAGCCCCAGCATTTT.

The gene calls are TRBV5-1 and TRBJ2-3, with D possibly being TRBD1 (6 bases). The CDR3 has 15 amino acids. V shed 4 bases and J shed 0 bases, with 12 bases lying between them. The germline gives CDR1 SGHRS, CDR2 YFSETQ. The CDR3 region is CASSPDSASTDTQYF. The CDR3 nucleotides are TGCGCCAGCAGCCCGGACAGTGCTAGCACAGATACGCAGTATTTT.

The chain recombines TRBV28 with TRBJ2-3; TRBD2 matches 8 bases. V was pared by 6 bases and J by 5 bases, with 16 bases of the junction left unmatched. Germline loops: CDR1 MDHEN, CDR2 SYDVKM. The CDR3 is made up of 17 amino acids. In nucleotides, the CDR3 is TGTGCCAGCAGACCCCAGGGCGGGGGGCCCCTCAAAGATACGCAGTATTTT. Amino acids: CASRPQGGGPLKDTQYF.